What follows are 31 T cell receptor beta chains derived from one specimen sequenced in a study of cytomegalovirus exposure and HLA in healthy donors. Use of 60 Vbeta and 13 Jbeta primers characterized the PCR. Profiled with immunoSEQ multiplex PCR; TCRdb holds only in-frame clones, not every one. The sample lists about 120,000 clones; roughly 70% were seen once. The sample comprised PBMCs. The receptor set was obtained from a man younger than 45 in good health and CMV-seronegative.

This clone was counted a single time. The chain recombines TRBV5-1 with TRBJ2-3, with TRBD2 matching over 9 bases. This CDR3 is built from 17 residues. The germline CDR1 and CDR2 sequences are SGHRS and YFSETQ. Germline trimming cut 2 bases from V and 3 bases from J; bases unmatched to any gene: 10. CDR3 region: CASSFRASGARTDTQYF. The CDR3 bases are TGCGCCAGCAGCTTTCGGGCTAGCGGGGCTCGGACAGATACGCAGTATTTT. Full variable domain (rest looked up from reference TRBV5-1 and TRBJ2-3): KAGVTQTPRYLIKTRGQQVTLSCSPISGHRSVSWYQQTPGQGLQFLFEYFSETQRNKGNFPGRFSGRQFSNSRSEMNVSTLELGDSALYLCASSFRASGARTDTQYFGPGTRLTVL.

This chain connects TRBV30 to TRBJ1-3; D is uncertain. The CDR3 has 16 amino acids. Germline CDR1 is GTSNPN and CDR2 is SVGIG (reference sequence). V lost 0 bases to trimming and J lost 0 bases, with 12 bases between them. CDR3 bases: TGTGCCTGGAGTGTACCGGGTGCACACTCTGGAAACACCATATATTTT. Translation gives CAWSVPGAHSGNTIYF.

The chain employs TRBV27 and TRBJ1-5; 8 bases map to TRBD1. There are 14 residues in the CDR3. The germline V gene encodes CDR1 MNHEY and CDR2 SMNVEV (reference sequence). Trimming cost V 6 bases and J 3 bases; bases outside gene matches: 4. CDR3 DNA sequence: TGTGCCAGCAGCCTACAGGGGGACAATCAGCCCCAGCATTTT. The encoded protein is CASSLQGDNQPQHF.

There are a few counts of this clone. The chain combines TRBV5-5 with TRBJ1-1; TRBD1 aligns across 10 bases. With 1 base clipped from V and 3 bases from J, the junction kept 9 bases outside the gene matches. Per germline, CDR1 SGHKS and CDR2 YYEKEE (reference sequence). CDR3 length: 17 residues. CDR3: CASSLLGTGEGDTEAFF. DNA of the CDR3: TGTGCCAGCAGCTTGCTTGGGACAGGGGAAGGAGACACTGAAGCTTTCTTT.

This sequence joins TRBV7-2 and TRBJ2-7; TRBD2 is a possible D gene (7 bases). Trimming removed 3 bases at V and 5 bases at J, with 11 bases between. In germline, CDR1 is SGHTA, CDR2 FQGNSA. The CDR3 consists of 13 residues. CDR3 protein: CASSFTGTNEQYF. In DNA form, the CDR3 reads TGTGCCAGCAGCTTTACAGGGACTAACGAGCAGTACTTC.

The chain carries TRBV11-2 and TRBJ2-1; 8 bases are shared with TRBD2. Germline assignment: CDR1 SGHAT and CDR2 FQNNGV. V lost 4 bases to trimming and J lost 6 bases; unmatched junction nucleotides: 8. CDR3 size: 15 residues. The CDR3 bases are TGTGCCAGCAGCTCATCCGGGACTAGTATCAATGAGCAGTTCTTC. It translates to CASSSSGTSINEQFF.

This rearrangement joins TRBV7-3 to TRBJ1-2; D not resolved. CDR3 size: 13 residues. The V and J ends lost 0 bases and 8 bases respectively, with 10 bases between them. CDR1 and CDR2 (germline): SGHTA, FQGTGA. The CDR3 loop is CASSLTPLLGYTF. The CDR3 DNA sequence: TGTGCCAGCAGCTTAACCCCCCTCCTCGGCTACACCTTC.

As DNA, the CDR3 is TGTGCCAGCAGCCGGGACAGCTATGGCTACACCTTC. The encoded protein is CASSRDSYGYTF. This chain connects TRBV5-4 to TRBJ1-2, with 7 nucleotides matching TRBD1. This CDR3 spans 12 amino acids. V was pared by 4 bases and J by 4 bases, with 1 base of the junction left unmatched. Per the germline V gene, CDR1 is SGHNT and CDR2 is YYREEE (reference sequence).

Worth noting for this clone: The sample carries other DNA sequences with the same CDR3. The chain joins TRBV27 to TRBJ2-7; the match to TRBD1 covers 8 bases. CDR3 length: 14 amino acids. With 3 bases clipped from V and 3 bases from J, the junction kept 4 bases outside the gene matches. CDR1 and CDR2 (germline): MNHEY, SMNVEV (reference sequence). CDR3 nucleotide sequence: TGTGCCAGCAGTTTCGGTACAGGGGGCTACGAGCAGTACTTC. Translated: CASSFGTGGYEQYF.

The sample holds a few counts of this clone. This sequence joins TRBV5-4 and TRBJ2-7; D may be TRBD2 (6 bases). The ends were cut back, 0 bases at V and 0 bases at J, with 7 bases in the middle. The CDR3 is 14 residues long. Germline CDR1 and CDR2: SGHNT and YYREEE (reference sequence). The CDR3 sequence is CASSLVGGSYEQYF. The CDR3 DNA reads TGTGCCAGCAGCTTGGTCGGGGGCTCCTACGAGCAGTACTTC.

The rearrangement joins TRBV5-1 to TRBJ2-1, with 15 bases that match TRBD2. This CDR3 region has 16 residues. V gave up 4 bases and J gave up 5 bases; unmatched junction bases: 4. Looked up from germline, CDR1 is SGHRS and CDR2 is YFSETQ. The CDR3 reads CASSPGLAGGHNEQFF. For the CDR3, the DNA is TGCGCCAGCAGCCCGGGACTAGCGGGGGGCCACAATGAGCAGTTCTTC.

This chain links TRBV6-5 with TRBJ2-1, with a possible D match to TRBD2 (5 bases). The CDR3 loop spans 14 amino acids. Per the germline V gene, CDR1 is MNHEY and CDR2 is SVGAGI. V lost 0 bases and J 3 bases, leaving 6 bases between the germline ends. The CDR3 sequence: CASSYSTNYNEQFF. CDR3 nucleotide sequence: TGTGCCAGCAGTTACTCGACTAACTACAATGAGCAGTTCTTC.

CDR3 coding DNA: TGCGCCAGCAGCCCGTACGCGGCTGACGGAGGCTACACCTTC. This translates into CASSPYAADGGYTF. The V call is TRBV4-1, the J call TRBJ1-2; D not certain. Trimming left V 4 bases short and J 8 bases short, with 17 bases between. The germline V gene has CDR1 MGHRA and CDR2 YSYEKL. This CDR3 has 14 amino acids.

This clone appeared a few times. This chain links TRBV9 with TRBJ1-1; 7 positions agree with TRBD1. V was clipped by 4 bases and J by 1 base; unmatched bases: 1. The CDR3 runs 13 residues. Germline CDR1 is SGDLS and CDR2 is YYNGEE. This CDR3 is CASSQGGNTEAFF. In DNA, the CDR3 is TGTGCCAGCAGCCAGGGGGGGAACACTGAAGCTTTCTTT.

This clone turned up a few times. This rearrangement joins TRBV10-2 to TRBJ2-3; 8 bases match TRBD1. With V trimmed by 7 bases and J by 2 bases, 11 bases remained unmatched. CDR3 size: 16 residues. Germline CDR1 and CDR2: WSHSY and SAAADI. CDR3 bases: TGCGCCAGCACTCCAATGGACAGGGCCATCACAGATACGCAGTATTTT. Translating it yields CASTPMDRAITDTQYF.

The chain is built from TRBV2 and TRBJ1-4, with D perhaps matching TRBD1 (5 bases). The CDR3 has 14 amino acids. With 6 bases removed from V and 8 bases from J, the gap between germline ends came to 16 bases. Germline lookup yields CDR1 SNHLY and CDR2 FYNNEI. This CDR3 reads CASRDMGLWEKLFF. The DNA for the CDR3 is TGTGCCAGCAGGGACATGGGGCTGTGGGAAAAACTGTTTTTT.

This clone appeared a single time. The chain recombines TRBV18 with TRBJ2-1; tentatively, D is TRBD2 (6 bases). Looked up from germline, CDR1 is KGHSH and CDR2 is LQKENI. This CDR3 is built from 16 residues. V was cut by 5 bases and J by 3 bases, with 17 bases left in between. CDR3 nucleotide sequence: TGTGCCAGCTCAAAATCTCCGGGGGTAATCTACAATGAGCAGTTCTTC. This encodes CASSKSPGVIYNEQFF.

CDR3 in DNA: TGTGCCAGCAGCTTGCAAGGGGTGAGCTACACCTTC. As protein: CASSLQGVSYTF. The rearrangement links TRBV5-6 to TRBJ1-2, with a tentative D call TRBD1 (5 bases). Trimming removed 1 base at V and 9 bases at J, with 10 bases between. The CDR3 sequence is 12 residues long. CDR1 and CDR2 (germline): SGHDT, YYEEEE.

The chain recombines TRBV7-3 with TRBJ2-2; 9 positions agree with TRBD1. The trim removed 6 bases at V and 3 bases at J, leaving 2 bases unmatched. The CDR3 spans 14 residues. Germline loops: CDR1 SGHTA, CDR2 FQGTGA. In DNA, the CDR3 is TGTGCCAGCAGGAGGACAGGGGACACCGGGGAGCTGTTTTTT. Amino acid sequence: CASRRTGDTGELFF.

This clone appeared a few times. The rearrangement links TRBV5-1 to TRBJ1-2; 9 positions agree with TRBD1. The CDR3 totals 15 residues. V gave up 0 bases and J gave up 2 bases; unmatched junction bases: 2. Germline CDR1 and CDR2: SGHRS and YFSETQ. CDR3 DNA sequence: TGCGCCAGCAGCTTGGGACAGGGGGGCAACTATGGCTACACCTTC. Translating it yields CASSLGQGGNYGYTF.

This chain uses TRBV6-1 with TRBJ1-6; a possible D gene is TRBD1 (6 bases). The CDR3 has 13 amino acids. Trimming stripped 11 bases from V and 10 bases from J, with 18 bases between. Germline V gives CDR1 MNHNS, CDR2 SASEGT. DNA for the CDR3: TGTGCCGGCGGACTGGGGGCATTATCACCCCTCCACTTT. This sequence encodes CAGGLGALSPLHF.

The chain recombines TRBV15 with TRBJ1-2; TRBD1 matches 7 bases. The germline gives CDR1 LNHNV, CDR2 YYDKDF (reference sequence). V shed 1 base and J 7 bases; nucleotides not matched to a gene: 12. The CDR3 loop spans 16 amino acids. CDR3 amino acids: CATSRGGTALWGGYTF. CDR3 coding DNA: TGTGCCACCAGCAGAGGCGGGACAGCACTTTGGGGTGGCTACACCTTC. The whole variable domain, remainder taken from reference TRBV15 and TRBJ1-2, is DAMVIQNPRYQVTQFGKPVTLSCSQTLNHNVMYWYQQKSSQAPKLLFHYYDKDFNNEADTPDNFQSRRPNTSFCFLDIRSPGLGDTAMYLCATSRGGTALWGGYTFGSGTRLTVV.

This chain uses TRBV7-9 with TRBJ2-7, with 10 bases that match TRBD1. Unmatched junction bases numbered 10, after V lost 5 bases and J lost 0 bases. Germline-derived CDR1 and CDR2 are SEHNR and FQNEAQ (reference sequence). There are 17 residues in the CDR3. CDR3 loop: CASSPRTGGPRSYEQYF. CDR3 coding DNA: TGTGCCAGCAGCCCCCGGACAGGGGGACCCCGCTCCTACGAGCAGTACTTC.

The gene calls are TRBV5-1 and TRBJ1-2, with 10 bases fitting TRBD1. Germline loops: CDR1 SGHRS, CDR2 YFSETQ. The CDR3 is 15 residues long. Trimming took 4 bases from V and 2 from J; bases not matched to a gene: 5. In DNA form, the CDR3 reads TGCGCCAGCAGCCACGGACAGGGGGGAAACTATGGCTACACCTTC. Its protein product is CASSHGQGGNYGYTF.

The chain uses TRBV7-9 and TRBJ2-7, with 7 bases identical to TRBD2. In germline, CDR1 is SEHNR, CDR2 FQNEAQ (reference sequence). This CDR3 is 15 amino acids long. V lost 4 bases to trimming and J lost 1 base; unmatched junction nucleotides: 7. The CDR3 is CASSSNGGGSYEQYF. The CDR3 nucleotides are TGTGCCAGCAGCTCTAATGGGGGGGGTTCCTACGAGCAGTACTTC.

This sequence joins TRBV27 and TRBJ2-7; 10 bases agree with TRBD2. The ends lost 5 bases at V and 6 bases at J; junction bases unmatched: 10. Germline CDR1 reads MNHEY; CDR2 reads SMNVEV (reference sequence). The CDR3 loop spans 15 amino acids. The CDR3 DNA sequence: TGTGCCAGCAGTGCCTCTAGCGGGGGTGGGGGCGAGCAGTACTTC. Its protein product is CASSASSGGGGEQYF.

This rearrangement joins TRBV2 to TRBJ2-7; TRBD2 aligns across 7 bases. The CDR3 has 12 amino acids. Germline CDR1 is SNHLY and CDR2 is FYNNEI. V shed 5 bases, J shed 6 bases, and the junction held 4 bases outside the gene matches. For the CDR3, the DNA is TGTGCCAGCAGTTGGGGAGGGGCCGAGCAGTACTTC. Its protein is CASSWGGAEQYF.

This clone was seen a few times. V is TRBV5-5 and J is TRBJ1-2; tentative D call: TRBD1 (5 bases). Per the germline V gene, CDR1 is SGHKS and CDR2 is YYEKEE (reference sequence). The V end lost 0 bases, the J end lost 8 bases, and 14 bases lay between the germline ends. CDR3 length: 14 amino acids. CDR3 DNA: TGTGCCAGCAGCTTGGATCCCTTACAGGTGGGCTACACCTTC. Its protein product is CASSLDPLQVGYTF.

The rearrangement joins TRBV5-4 to TRBJ1-6; a possible D gene is TRBD1 (6 bases). The ends were cut back, 4 bases at V and 6 bases at J, with 14 bases in the middle. CDR3 size: 15 residues. Germline CDR1 reads SGHNT; CDR2 reads YYREEE (reference sequence). The CDR3 DNA sequence: TGTGCCAGCAGCGCCCAACAGGGCAGTAATTCACCCCTCCACTTT. Its protein product is CASSAQQGSNSPLHF.

The V and J genes are TRBV5-4 and TRBJ1-2; the D is unclear. V gave up 0 bases and J gave up 4 bases, with 10 bases separating them. The CDR3 totals 14 residues. Germline CDR1 reads SGHNT; CDR2 reads YYREEE (reference sequence). In nucleotides, the CDR3 is TGTGCCAGCAGCTTGGTGGGGAGCAGCTATGGCTACACCTTC. Its protein is CASSLVGSSYGYTF.

The genes are TRBV5-6 and TRBJ1-2, with D hard to call. The ends were cut back, 4 bases at V and 4 bases at J, with 14 bases in the middle. This CDR3 comprises 14 residues. Germline CDR1 reads SGHDT; CDR2 reads YYEEEE. CDR3 coding DNA: TGTGCCAGCAGCCGGTCTCTAAGTCCCTATGGCTACACCTTC. Translation gives CASSRSLSPYGYTF. The full variable domain, its missing parts supplied by reference TRBV5-6 and TRBJ1-2, is DAGVTQSPTHLIKTRGQQVTLRCSPKSGHDTVSWYQQALGQGPQFIFQYYEEEERQRGNFPDRFSGHQFPNYSSELNVNALLLGDSALYLCASSRSLSPYGYTFGSGTRLTVV.